The rows below give T cell receptor beta chains drawn from one sample of a study of T cell repertoires in cytomegalovirus infection. TCRdb recomputed calls from the reads with MiXCR, one row per CDR3 protein. Among 110,000 to 150,000 distinct CDR3 sequences listed, 30% to 40% were seen once. These receptors lack a known antigen. Sequences were derived from CD8+ T cells from cultured PBMCs, sampled from culture after CMV antigen stimulation. These receptors were taken from a human donor in good health (CMV status not recorded). Some clones in this sample may be carry-over from other donors' samples. Both conserved end residues are part of each CDR3. D genes are given only for firm matches. Clone size appears in some rows only: once, few, many, or a class for an expanded clone.

TRBD1	TRBJ1-2	15	few	TRBV6-6	TGTGCCAGCAGTTACGACGCCAGGGGGTACTATGGCTACACCTTC	CASSYDARGYYGYTF
-	TRBJ2-5	14	once	TRBV11-1	TGTGCCAGCAGCTTTTCCCTCGGGCAAGAGACCCAGTACTTC	CASSFSLGQETQYF
TRBD1	TRBJ1-2	17	many	TRBV5-4	TGTGCCAGCAGCCCTTCCGGGACAGGGGCGCTACTTTATGGCTACACCTTC	CASSPSGTGALLYGYTF
TRBD1	TRBJ1-1	16	-	TRBV5-1	TGCGCCAGCAGTTCCACGGGACAGTCCTTGAACACTGAAGCTTTCTTT	CASSSTGQSLNTEAFF
TRBD1	TRBJ1-4	17	few	TRBV6-6	TGTGCCAGCAGTCTCTCGCCAGACAGGGTATCTAATGAAAAACTGTTTTTT	CASSLSPDRVSNEKLFF
TRBD2	TRBJ2-5	15	few	TRBV9	TGTGCCAGCAGCGTTTCAGGGCTAGCGGGGTCAATCCAGTACTTC	CASSVSGLAGSIQYF
-	TRBJ2-2	12	once	TRBV29-1	TGCAGCGTTTTACCAAACACCGGGGAGCTGTTTTTT	CSVLPNTGELFF
TRBD1	TRBJ2-4	15	few	TRBV27	TGTGCCAGCAGTCCTAATGCAGGGGGCAAAAACATTCAGTACTTC	CASSPNAGGKNIQYF
-	TRBJ1-1	15	-	TRBV12-3/TRBV12-4	TGTGCCAGCAGTTTAAGAACGCAGGGATCGACTGAAGCTTTCTTT	CASSLRTQGSTEAFF
TRBD1	TRBJ2-3	15	few	TRBV7-9	TGTGCCAGCAGCGAAAAGGGACAGGGCCCAGATACGCAGTATTTT	CASSEKGQGPDTQYF
-	TRBJ1-2	14	-	TRBV7-6	TGTGCCAGCAGCTTAGATACGAGGGCGCTGGGCTACACCTTC	CASSLDTRALGYTF
-	TRBJ1-5	14	few	TRBV6-2/TRBV6-3	TGTGCCAGCAATAACGGGGCAGGCAATCAGCCCCAGCATTTT	CASNNGAGNQPQHF
-	TRBJ2-3	15	-	TRBV12-3/TRBV12-4	TGTGCCAGCAGTTTAGCCCTCGGCCCTAAAGATACGCAGTATTTT	CASSLALGPKDTQYF
-	TRBJ1-2	14	-	TRBV7-8	TGTGCCAGGAGCTTGCTACAGGTTAACTATGGCTACACCTTC	CARSLLQVNYGYTF
TRBD1	TRBJ1-2	17	-	TRBV10-3	TGTGCCATCAGTGAGTCGTATCAGGGGGTATTTGGGATCGGCTACACCTTC	CAISESYQGVFGIGYTF
TRBD1	TRBJ1-4	15	-	TRBV5-1	TGCGCCAGCAGCTTGGGTGGACAGGGAAATGAAAAACTGTTTTTT	CASSLGGQGNEKLFF
-	TRBJ2-5	11	few	TRBV6-5	TGTGCCAGCTCAGGTCAAGAGACCCAGTACTTC	CASSGQETQYF
-	TRBJ1-5	15	few	TRBV24-1	TGTGCCACCAGTGATAGGGACGTTTCCAATCAGCCCCAGCATTTT	CATSDRDVSNQPQHF
-	TRBJ2-2	13	-	TRBV7-9	TGTGCCAGCAGCGGACCAGGGGCCGGGGAGCTGTTTTTT	CASSGPGAGELFF
TRBD1	TRBJ2-6	19	-	TRBV4-2	TGTGCCAGCAGCCAAGATCATGGACAGGGATTCTCTGGGGCCAACGTCCTGACTTTC	CASSQDHGQGFSGANVLTF
-	TRBJ1-3	15	-	TRBV10-3	TGTGCCATCAGTGAGTCGTCGCCGCCTGGAAACACCTTATATTTT	CAISESSPPGNTLYF
-	TRBJ1-2	16	-	TRBV11-2	TGTGCCAGCAGCACAATGCGGCGGAGCCTTCTCTATGGCTACACCTTC	CASSTMRRSLLYGYTF
TRBD1	TRBJ1-1	19	few	TRBV6-1	TGTGCCAGCAGGGCCAGACAGGGAACGAGCCGCCGTTGGAACACTGAAGCTTTCTTT	CASRARQGTSRRWNTEAFF
-	TRBJ1-2	14	few	TRBV28	TGTGCCAGCAGTTTCTTGTCGACGGACTATGGCTACACCTTC	CASSFLSTDYGYTF
TRBD1	TRBJ1-1	12	-	TRBV30	TGTGCCTTCCGGGACAGGGTGACTGAAGCTTTCTTT	CAFRDRVTEAFF
-	TRBJ1-3	15	-	TRBV4-1	TGCGCCAGCAGCCAAGAGGACCGGGCGGGAAACACCATATATTTT	CASSQEDRAGNTIYF
TRBD1	TRBJ2-3	15	-	TRBV13	TGTGCCAGCAGCTTAGTAGGGACAGGGGCAGATACGCAGTATTTT	CASSLVGTGADTQYF
-	TRBJ1-4	15	few	TRBV12-3/TRBV12-4	TGTGCCAGCAGTAGACGACGGGACAAGGATGAAAAACTGTTTTTT	CASSRRRDKDEKLFF
TRBD2	TRBJ2-5	15	many	TRBV7-2	TGTGCCAGCAGCCATGGGACTAGCGGGCTCGAGACCCAGTACTTC	CASSHGTSGLETQYF
-	TRBJ1-4	15	-	TRBV7-9	TGTGCCAGCAGCTCGGTGGAGTCGGATAATGAAAAACTGTTTTTT	CASSSVESDNEKLFF
TRBD1	TRBJ1-2	15	-	TRBV6-1	TGTGCCAGCAGTGAAGCAGGGACAGCACCCTATGGCTACACCTTC	CASSEAGTAPYGYTF
-	TRBJ2-3	16	-	TRBV28	TGTGCCAGCAGTTTCTTTACGGGGGTTTCCACAGATACGCAGTATTTT	CASSFFTGVSTDTQYF
-	TRBJ2-7	14	few	TRBV19	TGTGCCAGCAGCGGTGGGATGGGGCTCTACGAGCAGTACTTC	CASSGGMGLYEQYF
TRBD2	TRBJ2-7	15	-	TRBV10-3	TGTGCCACAACCACCCTAGCGGGCAGCTCCTACGAGCAGTACTTC	CATTTLAGSSYEQYF
TRBD1	TRBJ2-2	14	few	TRBV6-4	TGTGCCAGCCAAGACAGGGCCCTCACCGGGGAGCTGTTTTTT	CASQDRALTGELFF
TRBD2	TRBJ2-7	16	-	TRBV10-3	TGTGCCATCAGTGTAGGGGCTAGCGGGAGATCCTACGAGCAGTACTTC	CAISVGASGRSYEQYF
TRBD1	TRBJ1-5	14	few	TRBV2	TGTGCCACCCAACAGGGGATTAGCAATCAGCCCCAGCATTTT	CATQQGISNQPQHF
TRBD1	TRBJ1-1	14	many	TRBV6-2/TRBV6-3	TGTGCCAGCAGCCGAGACAGGGGGCTAGGAGAAGCTTTCTTT	CASSRDRGLGEAFF
-	TRBJ1-1	12	once	TRBV7-4	TGTGCCAGCAGCCCAGGACCGGGTGAAGCTTTCTTT	CASSPGPGEAFF
-	TRBJ2-7	15	-	TRBV6-8	TGTGCCAGCAGCCCTCAACAGGGATCGGCCTACGAGCAGTACTTC	CASSPQQGSAYEQYF
-	TRBJ1-1	15	few	TRBV7-9	TGTGCCAGCAGCCTCCCGACCTTCCAGAACACTGAAGCTTTCTTT	CASSLPTFQNTEAFF
-	TRBJ1-1	14	few	TRBV6-4	TGTGCCAGCAGTGAAGGTGGGGAGGGGACTGAAGCTTTCTTT	CASSEGGEGTEAFF
TRBD1	TRBJ1-4	15	-	TRBV4-1	TGTGCCAGCAGCCAAGTCGGGGGGACAGGGGAAAAACTGTTTTTT	CASSQVGGTGEKLFF
-	TRBJ2-7	15	-	TRBV6-1	TGTGCCAGCAGTGAATACTTGGACCTCTCCTACGAGCAGTACTTC	CASSEYLDLSYEQYF
-	TRBJ1-2	13	-	TRBV20-1	TGCAGTGCTAGAGATAACACAGACTATGGCTACACCTTC	CSARDNTDYGYTF
-	TRBJ2-1	13	many	TRBV5-1	TGCGCCAGCACGGACAGAAGTTACAATGAGCAGTTCTTC	CASTDRSYNEQFF
TRBD2	TRBJ2-1	16	many	TRBV7-8	TGTGCCAGCAGGGATAGCGGGGGGGCATCTCGAAATGAGCAGTTCTTC	CASRDSGGASRNEQFF
-	TRBJ1-1	12	few	TRBV2	TGTGCCAGCAGTAACGGATACACTGAAGCTTTCTTT	CASSNGYTEAFF
-	TRBJ1-1	14	-	TRBV27	TGTGCCAGCAGCGCGACAGAGGGGTTGGGTGAAGCTTTCTTT	CASSATEGLGEAFF
-	TRBJ1-1	14	-	TRBV27	TGTGCCAGCAGTCCAGTCGGGCAGAACACTGAAGCTTTCTTT	CASSPVGQNTEAFF
TRBD1	TRBJ1-1	15	few	TRBV7-2	TGTGCCAGCAGCAACCCCGGGACAGGGGGCACTGAAGCTTTCTTT	CASSNPGTGGTEAFF